This TCR beta chain was recovered during a study of Graves' ophthalmopathy and Graves' hyperthyroidism. Study-level points and caveats: In predicting ophthalmopathy progression, the model reached 70.59% sensitivity and under 75% specificity. The majority of expanded thyroid clonotypes above 0.001 frequency also occurred in blood.

Many counts were recorded for this clonotype. Its antigen is currently unknown. CDR3 regions of TCR beta were amplified from RNA transcripts. First-round RT-PCR with HTBI primers preceded a second-round multiplex PCR. TCRdb reprocessed the multiplex PCR reads with MiXCR, giving one entry per CDR3 protein. Counted here are around 660,000 distinct CDR3 sequences, about two fifths occurring once; the ten biggest clones make up over 2.5%. The material sequenced was peripheral blood. This clonotype was obtained from an adult man with Graves' ophthalmopathy.

In nucleotides, the CDR3 is TGTGCCAGCAGTGATCGGGGCGGGGGTACGGCCGGGGAGCTGTTTTTT. Translating gives CASSDRGGGTAGELFF. The chain couples TRBV2 to TRBJ2-2; 7 nucleotides match TRBD2. The CDR3 extends over 16 amino acids. Germline-derived CDR1 and CDR2 are SNHLY and FYNNEI. V dropped 3 bases and J dropped 6; count of bases not matched to a gene: 10.